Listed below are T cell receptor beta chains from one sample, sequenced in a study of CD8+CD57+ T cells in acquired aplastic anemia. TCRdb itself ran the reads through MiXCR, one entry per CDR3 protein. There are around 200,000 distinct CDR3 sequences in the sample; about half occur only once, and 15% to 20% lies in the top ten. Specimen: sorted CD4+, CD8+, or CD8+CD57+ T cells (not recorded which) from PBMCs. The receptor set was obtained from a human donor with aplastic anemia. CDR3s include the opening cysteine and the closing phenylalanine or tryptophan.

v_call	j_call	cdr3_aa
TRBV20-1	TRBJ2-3	CSARRGITDTQYF
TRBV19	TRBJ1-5	CASRTGPDQPQHF
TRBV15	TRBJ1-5	CATSRDLGTGNQPQHF
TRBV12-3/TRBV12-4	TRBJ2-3	CASSPFYTDTQYF
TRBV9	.	CASSDGGGGETQYF
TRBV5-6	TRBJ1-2	CASSLGVLSGKANYGYTF
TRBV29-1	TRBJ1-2	CSVEVQGDYGYTF
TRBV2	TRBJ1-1	CASQREEGTEAFF
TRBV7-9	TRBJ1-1	CASSLVGGGARNTEAFF
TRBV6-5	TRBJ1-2	CASSISQDYGYTF
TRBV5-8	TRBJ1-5	CASSLDGRNNQPQHF
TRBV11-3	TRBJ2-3	CASSSRTSGGIYNEQYF
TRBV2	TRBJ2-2	CASKTSGGAELGTGELFF
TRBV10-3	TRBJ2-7	CAISESTLAGPDEQYF
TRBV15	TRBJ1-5	CATSWTGSNQPQHF
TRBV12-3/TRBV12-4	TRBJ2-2	CASSPMPGGGTGELLF
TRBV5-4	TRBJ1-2	CASSWPREEGGYTF
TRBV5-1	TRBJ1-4	CASSSGFDEKLFF
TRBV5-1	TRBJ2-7	CASSPIPYSLTTYEQYF
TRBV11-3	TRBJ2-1	CASSPHRDRGYNEQFF
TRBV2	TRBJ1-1	CASSHDRGMNTEAFF
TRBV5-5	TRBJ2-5	CASSPLAETQYF
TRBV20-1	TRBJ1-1	CSAWTGNTEAFF
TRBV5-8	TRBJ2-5	CASSSLAGRETQYF
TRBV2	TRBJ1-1	CASTTAMNTEAFF
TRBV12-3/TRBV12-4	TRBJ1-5	CASRPQEQPQHF
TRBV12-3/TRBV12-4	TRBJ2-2	CASSRDTNTGELFF
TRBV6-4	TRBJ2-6	CASSDQTVPGANVLTF
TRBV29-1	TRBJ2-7	CSVESNSYEQYF
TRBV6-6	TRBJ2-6	CASRFGTSGFQAGANVLTF
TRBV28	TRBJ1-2	CASRRQYTGYTF
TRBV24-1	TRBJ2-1	CATSAQFDEQFF
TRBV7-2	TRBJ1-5	CASSLARDQPQHF
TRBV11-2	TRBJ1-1	CASSFNPAMNTEALF
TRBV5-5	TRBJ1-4	CASSSTPGDNEKLFF
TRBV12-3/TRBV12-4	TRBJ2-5	CASSWVGRGTQETQYF
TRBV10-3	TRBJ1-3	CAVQGLGNTIYF
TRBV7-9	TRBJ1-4	CASNRQGTNEKLFF